The 14 T cell receptor beta chains listed next were all sequenced from one sample in a study of beta chain features in type 1 diabetes. Study results and limitations: Shorter TCRB CDR3s, moderately but significantly so, were found in Type 1 diabetes patients in all four CD4+ subsets.

Their antigens are not known. Expressed TCRB transcripts were sequenced because the isolated RNA had all been reverse transcribed beforehand. The protocol was immunoSEQ multiplex PCR, while the TCRdb copy is restricted to in-frame clones and leaves out a portion. This sample yields fewer than 400,000 clones, of which roughly 9% are seen a single time; more than 0.8% belongs to the top ten. Sequencing input: central memory CD4+ T cells from blood. The receptors were gathered from a man younger than 40 with type 1 diabetes.

With respect to this clone: Within the sample, other DNA sequences also encode this same CDR3. The V gene is TRBV7-9, the J gene TRBJ1-2, with a possible D match to TRBD1 (6 bases). The CDR3 is 15 residues long. The V and J ends lost 0 bases and 0 bases respectively, with 8 bases between them. From germline, CDR1 is SEHNR and CDR2 FQNEAQ (reference sequence). The CDR3 DNA reads as TGTGCCAGCAGCTTAGCAGGGGGAGCTAACTATGGCTACACCTTC. This codes for CASSLAGGANYGYTF.

The chain is built from TRBV9 and TRBJ2-3; D gene unclear. V shed 9 bases and J shed 2 bases, with 13 bases lying between them. CDR1 and CDR2 (germline): SGDLS, YYNGEE. The CDR3 covers 13 residues. The CDR3 nucleotides are TGTGCCACCGCACCGGGCCCCACAGATACGCAGTATTTT. This codes for CATAPGPTDTQYF.

This chain uses TRBV19 with TRBJ2-5; D unclear. Germline CDR1 and CDR2: LNHDA and SQIVND (reference sequence). V was cut by 1 base and J by 5 bases, with 8 bases left in between. The CDR3 runs to 13 residues. CDR3 DNA: TGTGCCAGTAGTATAGGGACCATGGAGACCCAGTACTTC. It yields the protein CASSIGTMETQYF.

This chain uses TRBV6-1 with TRBJ1-1; 7 bases fit TRBD1. The CDR3 has 11 amino acids. The junction had 4 bases not matched to a gene; V was cut back by 7 bases and J by 8 bases. In germline, CDR1 is MNHNS, CDR2 SASEGT. This chain's CDR3 is CASIKQGEAFF. The CDR3 nucleotides read TGTGCCAGCATTAAACAGGGGGAAGCTTTCTTT.

The V and J genes are TRBV9 and TRBJ2-3; 10 nucleotides align to TRBD2. Germline loops: CDR1 SGDLS, CDR2 YYNGEE. The CDR3 runs to 16 residues. V shed 3 bases, J shed 2 bases, and the junction held 6 bases outside the gene matches. CDR3 in amino acids: CASSALAGAHTDTQYF. CDR3 in DNA: TGTGCCAGCAGCGCGCTAGCGGGGGCCCACACAGATACGCAGTATTTT.

A few counts support this clone. The CDR3 region is CASTRGQGEETQYF. The CDR3 region has the DNA TGTGCCAGCACCCGCGGACAGGGAGAAGAGACCCAGTACTTC. This chain joins TRBV7-2 and TRBJ2-5; 8 bases fit TRBD1. Per germline, CDR1 SGHTA and CDR2 FQGNSA. This CDR3 has 14 amino acids. V lost 7 bases to trimming and J lost 3 bases; unmatched junction nucleotides: 7.

The chain employs TRBV15 and TRBJ1-2; TRBD1 matches 8 bases. V dropped 0 bases and J dropped 2; count of bases not matched to a gene: 2. From germline, CDR1 is LNHNV and CDR2 YYDKDF (reference sequence). The CDR3 covers 15 residues. CDR3 sequence reads: CATSRETGVNYGYTF. The CDR3 nucleotides are TGTGCCACCAGCAGAGAGACAGGGGTCAACTATGGCTACACCTTC.

This clone was observed at least ten times. The chain employs TRBV23-1 and TRBJ1-4; no clear D gene. TRBV23-1 is annotated as an ORF whose role is uncertain. Trimming stripped 2 bases from V and 2 bases from J, with 6 bases between. The CDR3 is made up of 14 amino acids. CDR3 residues: CASSQGSTNEKLFF. In DNA form, the CDR3 reads TGCGCCAGCAGTCAAGGATCCACTAATGAAAAACTGTTTTTT.

In this sample, this clone turned up a few times. The chain combines TRBV18 with TRBJ1-1; D ambiguous. This CDR3 spans 15 amino acids. V was cut by 3 bases and J by 4 bases, with 15 bases left in between. Germline V lookup: CDR1 KGHSH, CDR2 LQKENI. The CDR3: CASSPLKGQITEAFF. Written as DNA, the CDR3 is TGTGCCAGCTCACCGCTTAAGGGTCAGATCACTGAAGCTTTCTTT.

This clone has a handful of counts. The V call is TRBV27, the J call TRBJ1-2; D is possibly TRBD1 (6 bases). Germline V gives CDR1 MNHEY, CDR2 SMNVEV (reference sequence). The CDR3 covers 14 residues. The V end lost 5 bases, the J end lost 4 bases, and 14 bases lay between the germline ends. CDR3 nucleotide sequence: TGTGCCAGCAGTCCGCGGGGGGCCGGCTATGGCTACACCTTC. Protein: CASSPRGAGYGYTF.

This clone was seen at least ten times. The chain joins TRBV14 to TRBJ1-4; TRBD1 matches 7 bases. This CDR3 spans 13 amino acids. Germline CDR1 SGHDN, CDR2 FVKESK. Trimming cost V 1 base and J 13 bases; bases outside gene matches: 6. The CDR3 nucleotides are TGTGCCAGCAGCCAAGTTCAGGGACAGAGACTGTTTTTT. Protein product: CASSQVQGQRLFF.

This clone was recorded once. The CDR3 coding sequence is TGTGCCAGCGGACGGGGAACAGCACAAGAGACCCAGTACTTC. This gives the protein CASGRGTAQETQYF. The V call is TRBV10-3, the J call TRBJ2-5; the D gene is possibly TRBD2 (5 bases). Trimming took 10 bases from V and 2 from J, leaving 17 bases between them. Germline CDR1 is ENHRY and CDR2 is SYGVKD. The CDR3 has 14 residues.

V usage is TRBV30 and J usage is TRBJ2-7; maybe TRBD2 (5 bases). Germline CDR1 and CDR2: GTSNPN and SVGIG (reference sequence). With 5 bases removed from V and 0 bases from J, the gap between germline ends came to 8 bases. The CDR3 extends over 12 amino acids. CDR3 coding DNA: TGTGCCTGGGGACGGGGCTCCTACGAGCAGTACTTC. Its translation: CAWGRGSYEQYF. Using reference TRBV30 and TRBJ2-7 for the parts outside the CDR3, the full variable domain is SQTIHQWPATLVQPVGSPLSLECTVEGTSNPNLYWYRQAAGRGLQLLFYSVGIGQISSEVPQNLSASRPQDRQFILSSKKLLLSDSGFYLCAWGRGSYEQYFGPGTRLTVT.

This clone was counted many times. The chain employs TRBV18 and TRBJ2-3, with TRBD1 matching 10 bases. J was trimmed by 3 bases and V by 6 bases; bases with no gene match: 3. Germline loops: CDR1 KGHSH, CDR2 LQKENI. The CDR3 length is 14 residues. Written as DNA, the CDR3 is TGTGCCAGCTCTCGGGACAGGGGTACAGATACGCAGTATTTT. It codes for CASSRDRGTDTQYF.